A single sample is the source of the 23 T cell receptor beta chains below, sequenced in a study of CD8 T cells in ankylosing spondylitis. TCRdb re-called the 5' RACE reads with MiXCR, one entry per CDR3 protein. The repertoire holds a few hundred thousand distinct CDR3 sequences, with roughly a tenth as singletons. The sequenced sample was blood, either unsorted or a sorted T cell fraction (not recorded which). The origin of the receptors is a male donor with ankylosing spondylitis or in good health (not recorded which).

The V gene is TRBV30, the J gene TRBJ2-7; tentatively, D is TRBD1 (5 bases). The CDR3 totals 13 residues. Germline values: CDR1 GTSNPN, CDR2 SVGIG (reference sequence). V lost 4 bases to trimming and J lost 2 bases, with 12 bases between them. CDR3 sequence: CAWTRRAPYEQYF. CDR3 nucleotide sequence: TGTGCCTGGACACGCAGGGCCCCCTACGAGCAGTACTTC.

This clonotype came up many times. The rearrangement links TRBV7-9 to TRBJ2-7; possible D gene TRBD1, 6 bases. From germline, CDR1 is SEHNR and CDR2 FQNEAQ (reference sequence). This CDR3 region has 15 residues. V was pared by 7 bases and J by 0 bases, with 16 bases between. The CDR3, as DNA: TGTGCCAGCACCAAACCCGGGACAAGCTCCTACGAGCAGTACTTC. This gives the protein CASTKPGTSSYEQYF.

Turning to this clonotype: This may stem from a read error, because a much larger clone lies one nucleotide away. V and J are TRBV7-6 and TRBJ1-1; perhaps TRBD1 as D (6 bases). Germline V gene sequence: CDR1 SGHVS, CDR2 FNYEAQ. The CDR3 is 13 amino acids. For the CDR3, the DNA is TGTGCCAGCAGCTTATATGGGGACACTGAAGCTCTCTTT. This sequence encodes CASSLYGDTEALF.

A few counts support this clonotype. V usage is TRBV2 and J usage is TRBJ2-7; no clear D. The germline CDR1 and CDR2 sequences are SNHLY and FYNNEI. The CDR3 loop spans 13 amino acids. The V end was cut by 7 bases, the J end by 0 bases, with 10 bases between. The CDR3 region has the DNA TGTGCCAGCATGGGTATTAACTCCTACGAGCAGTACTTC. This codes for CASMGINSYEQYF.

The sample holds a few counts of this clonotype. V is TRBV2 and J is TRBJ2-5, with 8 bases aligning to TRBD1. In germline, CDR1 is SNHLY, CDR2 FYNNEI. With 8 bases clipped from V and 5 bases from J, the junction kept 7 bases outside the gene matches. This CDR3 spans 13 amino acids. Here the CDR3 reads CASSDRVGETQYF. The DNA for the CDR3 is TGTGCCAGCTCGGACAGGGTCGGGGAGACCCAGTACTTC.

The V call is TRBV20-1, the J call TRBJ2-1; 10 bases agree with TRBD2. This CDR3 region has 15 residues. V gave up 5 bases and J gave up 1 base; unmatched junction bases: 5. CDR1 and CDR2 from the germline V gene are DFQATT and SNEGSKA (reference sequence). The CDR3 DNA reads as TGCAGTGCTGGACTAGCGGAGACATCCTACAATGAGCAGTTCTTC. Its translation is CSAGLAETSYNEQFF.

This clonotype was picked up many times. This chain uses TRBV7-8 with TRBJ1-6, with no clear D. The CDR3 has 18 residues. Per germline, CDR1 SGHVS and CDR2 FQNEAQ. V was clipped by 5 bases and J by 2 bases, with 19 bases between them. In DNA form, the CDR3 reads TGTGCCAGCAGCCTAGGCCCCGATCCGTCGGCCTATAATTCACCCCTCCACTTT. Its protein is CASSLGPDPSAYNSPLHF.

Worth noting for this clonotype: The conserved phenylalanine or tryptophan is not found at the CDR3 terminus, so this likely reflects a read error. The rearrangement joins TRBV12-3 or TRBV12-4 to TRBJ2-7; possible D gene TRBD1, 5 bases. The CDR3 contains 14 residues. V lost 1 base to trimming and J lost 3 bases, with 10 bases between them. CDR3: CASSLEGVIYEQYI. Written as DNA, the CDR3 is TGTGCCAGCAGTTTAGAAGGGGTCATCTACGAGCAGTACATC.

A remark on this clonotype: A read error is possible here, since a much larger clone lies one base away. The V gene is TRBV7-2, the J gene TRBJ1-1, with D unresolved. The germline V and J ends were trimmed by 5 bases and 8 bases, with 15 bases remaining between them. The V gene's germline CDR1 is SGHTA and CDR2 FQGNSA. This CDR3 comprises 13 residues. The CDR3 DNA sequence: TGTGCCAGCAGCAACCGAGAGGGCCTCGAAGCTTTCTTT. Protein: CASSNREGLEAFF.

This clonotype was seen ten or more times. The chain couples TRBV15 to TRBJ2-1; 9 bases align to TRBD1. V shed 6 bases and J 0 bases; nucleotides not matched to a gene: 9. Germline loops: CDR1 LNHNV, CDR2 YYDKDF (reference sequence). This CDR3 spans 17 amino acids. For the CDR3, the DNA is TGTGCCACCAGTCCCCTCGGGACAGGGAGCTCCTACAATGAGCAGTTCTTC. It yields the protein CATSPLGTGSSYNEQFF.

The rearrangement uses TRBV12-3 or TRBV12-4 and TRBJ2-2, with 9 bases fitting TRBD1. There are 15 residues in the CDR3. J lost 3 bases, V lost 2 bases, and 1 base had no gene match. Here the CDR3 reads CASSLRDRDTGELFF. CDR3 nucleotides: TGTGCCAGCAGTTTAAGGGACAGGGACACCGGGGAGCTGTTTTTT.

This clonotype was found a few times. The chain carries TRBV20-1 and TRBJ2-5; 15 bases are shared with TRBD2. The CDR3 has 20 amino acids. The germline V gene encodes CDR1 DFQATT and CDR2 SNEGSKA (reference sequence). With 1 base clipped from V and 4 bases from J, the junction kept 16 bases outside the gene matches. As DNA, the CDR3 is TGCAGTGCTAGAGGGCGCGGACTAGCGGGGGGGCCTCTCCCGCCAGAGACCCAGTACTTC. It yields the protein CSARGRGLAGGPLPPETQYF.

This clonotype was counted ten times or more. The CDR3 bases are TGTGCCAGCAGGGAGGCTTCGGCTGAGCAGTTCTTC. Residues: CASREASAEQFF. The rearrangement uses TRBV2 and TRBJ2-1; D may be TRBD2 (5 bases). Germline CDR1 is SNHLY and CDR2 is FYNNEI. The length of the CDR3 is 12 residues. Trimming removed 6 bases at V and 9 bases at J, with 12 bases between.

This clonotype was recorded at least ten times. The chain joins TRBV5-1 to TRBJ1-5; weak D call: TRBD1 (5 bases). The V end lost 0 bases, the J end lost 0 bases, and 7 bases lay between the germline ends. The CDR3 covers 15 residues. CDR1 is SGHRS and CDR2 is YFSETQ in the germline V gene. The CDR3 DNA sequence: TGCGCCAGCAGCTTGGAAGGGGTTAGCAATCAGCCCCAGCATTTT. Residues: CASSLEGVSNQPQHF.

This clonotype was counted ten times or more. The rearrangement links TRBV12-3 or TRBV12-4 to TRBJ1-2, with unresolved D. The CDR3 has 12 residues. V lost 4 bases and J lost 5, with 8 bases in between. CDR3 in DNA: TGTGCCAGCAGTTCCGGAGGGTATGGCTACACCTTC. Its translation is CASSSGGYGYTF.

This clonotype was observed a few times. The chain is built from TRBV11-1 and TRBJ2-2; D is ambiguous. The CDR3 consists of 16 residues. Trimming cost V 4 bases and J 6 bases, with 18 bases left between them. Germline assignment: CDR1 SGHAT and CDR2 FQDESV (reference sequence). For the CDR3, the DNA is TGTGCCAGCAGCTCGATCGGGCGGACCCGAGCCGGGGAGCTGTTTTTT. Translating it yields CASSSIGRTRAGELFF.

This clonotype occurred a few times. In nucleotides, the CDR3 is TGCGCCAGCAGCGCACAGGGTCCCCCGCAGGATACGCAGTATTTT. This codes for CASSAQGPPQDTQYF. This chain joins TRBV5-1 and TRBJ2-3; weak D call: TRBD1 (6 bases). V lost 4 bases, J lost 6 bases, and 18 bases lay in between. CDR1 is SGHRS and CDR2 is YFSETQ in the germline V gene. The CDR3 runs 15 residues.

This clonotype has ten or more counts. The chain employs TRBV10-3 and TRBJ2-1; 8 bases are a match to TRBD2. V lost 3 bases to trimming and J lost 8 bases; unmatched junction nucleotides: 9. The CDR3 runs to 15 residues. Germline values: CDR1 ENHRY, CDR2 SYGVKD. The CDR3 DNA sequence: TGTGCCATCAGTGATTCAGCGGGGGACCAAGATGAGCAGTTCTTC. This encodes CAISDSAGDQDEQFF.

The chain has TRBV24-1 and TRBJ2-5; 9 bases map to TRBD1. Germline trimming cut 3 bases from V and 5 bases from J; bases unmatched to any gene: 6. CDR3 length equals 15 residues. The germline V gene has CDR1 KGHDR and CDR2 SFDVKD. CDR3 in amino acids: CATSDPQGAGETQYF. The CDR3 coding sequence is TGTGCCACCAGTGATCCACAGGGGGCGGGGGAGACCCAGTACTTC.

As to this clonotype: The junction does not match germline at one end; this may be a read error. V gene TRBV12-3 or TRBV12-4 combines with J gene TRBJ2-5; 7 nucleotides align to TRBD1. The CDR3 runs 13 residues. The CDR3 DNA reads as TGTGCCAGCAGTTTCGAAGGACGGACAGGTACCATCTTC. Protein sequence: CASSFEGRTGTIF.

This clonotype was seen a handful of times. The V call is TRBV20-1, the J call TRBJ1-5, with D uncertain. Trimming removed 2 bases at V and 3 bases at J, with 14 bases between. In germline, CDR1 is DFQATT, CDR2 SNEGSKA (reference sequence). The length of the CDR3 is 15 residues. CDR3 sequence reads: CSARPPALDNQPQHF. The CDR3 DNA sequence: TGCAGTGCTAGACCTCCGGCCCTAGACAATCAGCCCCAGCATTTT.

V usage is TRBV5-1 and J usage is TRBJ2-3, with 10 bases matching TRBD2. Trimming took 7 bases from V and 6 from J; bases not matched to a gene: 20. Germline V gene lookup returns CDR1 SGHRS and CDR2 YFSETQ. The CDR3 contains 18 residues. The CDR3 region has the DNA TGCGCCAGCTGCTCGCAGGGGACTACCGGGACTAGCGTGGATACGCAGTATTTT. Protein sequence: CASCSQGTTGTSVDTQYF.

This clonotype was counted many times. The chain links TRBV5-6 to TRBJ1-6; D is ambiguous. Germline CDR1 is SGHDT and CDR2 is YYEEEE. The V end was cut by 3 bases, the J end by 6 bases, with 10 bases between. This CDR3 spans 14 amino acids. CDR3 bases: TGTGCCAGCAGCTGGGAATTTGGTAATTCACCCCTCCACTTT. Protein product: CASSWEFGNSPLHF.